The present TCR beta chain was sequenced within a study of cytomegalovirus exposure and HLA in healthy donors. Study-wide results and caveats: The later analysis indicated that the majority of CMV-associated TCR beta chains appeared HLA-restricted. With later analysis, a missense DCLRE1C variant became linked to TCR beta V- and J-gene trimming. A cluster of highly shared sequence variants was likely a sequencing artifact.

As to this clone: Its antigen is undetermined.

Primers: 60 Vbeta forward and 13 Jbeta reverse. The assay was immunoSEQ multiplex PCR, and TCRdb's table has in-frame clones only and misses some. The top ten hold 4% to 4.5% of the sample, which has about 130,000 clones, about 73% seen once. Germline CDR1 and CDR2: SGHVS and FNYEAQ. The CDR3 consists of 16 residues. The germline V and J ends were trimmed by 1 base and 5 bases, with 14 bases remaining between them. The sequencing input was PBMCs. The chain combines TRBV7-6 with TRBJ2-2, with D hard to call. This clonotype was sampled from a woman aged 45-59 years in good health and CMV-seropositive. DNA for the CDR3: TGTGCCAGCAGCTTAGGGTCAGAATTGAGGACCGGGGAGCTGTTTTTT. Translating it yields CASSLGSELRTGELFF. Full variable domain (remainder filled in from reference TRBV7-6 and TRBJ2-2): GAGVSQSPRYKVTKRGQDVALRCDPISGHVSLYWYRQALGQGPEFLTYFNYEAQQDKSGLPNDRFSAERPEGSISTLTIQRTEQRDSAMYRCASSLGSELRTGELFFGEGSRLTVL.